These 20 T cell receptor beta chains originate from one sample sequenced in a study of cytomegalovirus exposure and HLA in healthy donors. Amplification used 60 Vbeta primers and 13 Jbeta primers. Sequencing used immunoSEQ multiplex PCR; TCRdb keeps in-frame clones, though not all of them. The table includes about 93,000 clones, around three quarters detected once. The source material was PBMCs. The receptor source for this set is a man aged 30 to 39 in good health and CMV-seronegative.

This clone was picked up a small number of times. This chain connects TRBV7-9 to TRBJ1-1, with no clear D. CDR1 is SEHNR and CDR2 is FQNEAQ in the germline V gene (reference sequence). Trimming removed 1 base at V and 8 bases at J, with 5 bases between. The CDR3 length is 11 residues. This chain's CDR3 is CASSLVQEAFF. For the CDR3, the DNA is TGTGCCAGCAGCTTAGTACAGGAAGCTTTCTTT.

In its sample, this clone was seen a few times. The J gene is TRBJ1-4, the V gene TRBV6-5; 9 bases match TRBD1. The CDR3 runs to 13 residues. Germline values: CDR1 MNHEY, CDR2 SVGAGI. V lost 6 bases, J lost 6 bases, and 2 bases stayed unmatched. The CDR3 nucleotides are TGTGCCAGCAGCCGGGACAGGGATGAAAAACTGTTTTTT. It is translated as CASSRDRDEKLFF.

The chain couples TRBV13 to TRBJ1-4; TRBD1 is a possible D gene (5 bases). Germline V gene sequence: CDR1 PRHDT, CDR2 FYEKMQ (reference sequence). Trimming pared 4 bases from V and 8 bases from J, leaving 17 bases between. The CDR3 covers 15 residues. The CDR3: CASSSRGTVGEKLFF. The CDR3 DNA is TGTGCCAGCAGCTCTCGGGGGACGGTCGGGGAAAAACTGTTTTTT. Variable domain in full (rest from reference TRBV13 and TRBJ1-4): AAGVIQSPRHLIKEKRETATLKCYPIPRHDTVYWYQQGPGQDPQFLISFYEKMQSDKGSIPDRFSAQQFSDYHSELNMSSLELGDSALYFCASSSRGTVGEKLFFGSGTQLSVL.

The chain is built from TRBV6-6 and TRBJ1-1; 10 nucleotides align to TRBD1. Looked up from germline, CDR1 is MNHNY and CDR2 is SVGAGI (reference sequence). This CDR3 is 16 amino acids long. Trimming at V came to 6 bases and at J to 4 bases, leaving 11 bases not matched to a gene. CDR3 loop: CASSRKKTGGGTEAFF. Written as DNA, the CDR3 is TGTGCCAGCAGCCGCAAAAAGACAGGGGGCGGCACTGAAGCTTTCTTT.

This clone came up once. The CDR3 sequence: CASSLDPGGLNGYTF. DNA for the CDR3: TGTGCCAGCAGCTTAGATCCAGGGGGCCTCAATGGCTACACCTTC. The chain links TRBV7-2 to TRBJ1-2; 8 bases are a match to TRBD1. V was clipped by 1 base and J by 6 bases; unmatched bases: 7. CDR1 and CDR2 from the germline V gene are SGHTA and FQGNSA. The CDR3 has 15 residues.

This clone turned up a few times. V gene TRBV5-1 combines with J gene TRBJ1-4, with 7 positions matching TRBD1. There are 13 residues in the CDR3. The junction had 4 bases not matched to a gene; V was cut back by 4 bases and J by 7 bases. Germline CDR1 and CDR2: SGHRS and YFSETQ. The CDR3 sequence is CASSPGQLEKLFF. The CDR3 DNA sequence: TGCGCCAGCAGCCCGGGACAGCTTGAAAAACTGTTTTTT.

Written as DNA, the CDR3 is TGTGCCAGCAGCCCGGACTTTCACACCGGGGAGCTGTTTTTT. This gives the protein CASSPDFHTGELFF. This sequence joins TRBV7-2 and TRBJ2-2; possible D gene TRBD2, 5 bases. Trimming stripped 5 bases from V and 3 bases from J, with 10 bases between. CDR3 length: 14 amino acids. Germline V CDR1 and CDR2: SGHTA, FQGNSA.

This clone appeared once. V usage is TRBV7-6 and J usage is TRBJ2-3; D possibly corresponds to TRBD2 (6 bases). The V and J ends lost 1 base and 4 bases respectively, with 9 bases between them. This CDR3 is built from 14 residues. Germline values: CDR1 SGHVS, CDR2 FNYEAQ. The DNA of the CDR3 is TGTGCCAGCAGCTTAGGTGGAGGGCCAGATACGCAGTATTTT. Protein sequence: CASSLGGGPDTQYF. Based on the CDR3 plus reference TRBV7-6 and TRBJ2-3, the full variable domain is GAGVSQSPRYKVTKRGQDVALRCDPISGHVSLYWYRQALGQGPEFLTYFNYEAQQDKSGLPNDRFSAERPEGSISTLTIQRTEQRDSAMYRCASSLGGGPDTQYFGPGTRLTVL.

This clone was picked up a small number of times. This sequence joins TRBV7-6 and TRBJ2-3; 11 positions match TRBD2. Germline-derived CDR1 and CDR2 are SGHVS and FNYEAQ. CDR3 length: 15 residues. V trimming: 2 bases; J trimming: 5 bases; junction bases outside the gene matches: 3. CDR3 bases: TGTGCCAGCAGCTTAACTAGCGGGAGAATAGATACGCAGTATTTT. Amino acids: CASSLTSGRIDTQYF.

V and J are TRBV5-1 and TRBJ2-5; TRBD2 agrees at 7 bases. Trimming took 4 bases from V and 1 from J; bases not matched to a gene: 7. The CDR3 consists of 15 residues. The germline V gene encodes CDR1 SGHRS and CDR2 YFSETQ. The CDR3 region has the DNA TGCGCCAGCAGCACCTCAAGCGGGACCCAAGAGACCCAGTACTTC. It specifies CASSTSSGTQETQYF.

This clone has only a few counts. V and J are TRBV19 and TRBJ1-1; maybe TRBD1 (5 bases). The CDR3 length is 15 residues. CDR1 LNHDA and CDR2 SQIVND come from the germline V gene (reference sequence). The V and J ends lost 1 base and 1 base respectively, with 10 bases between them. The CDR3 DNA is TGTGCCAGTAGTATAGCGCAGGGTCGGAACACTGAAGCTTTCTTT. This translates into CASSIAQGRNTEAFF.

This chain uses TRBV5-5 with TRBJ1-2; 7 bases align to TRBD1. Germline CDR1 and CDR2: SGHKS and YYEKEE (reference sequence). This CDR3 region has 14 residues. V gave up 1 base and J gave up 4 bases; unmatched junction bases: 4. CDR3 nucleotides: TGTGCCAGCAGCTTGTCGGGACAGACCTATGGCTACACCTTC. It codes for CASSLSGQTYGYTF.

J is TRBJ2-1 and V is TRBV7-9; D is possibly TRBD2 (5 bases). From germline, CDR1 is SEHNR and CDR2 FQNEAQ (reference sequence). The V end lost 1 base, the J end lost 2 bases, and 9 bases lay between the germline ends. The CDR3 extends over 15 amino acids. The CDR3 here is CASSLVLEAYNEQFF. The DNA for the CDR3 is TGTGCCAGCAGCTTAGTGCTGGAGGCCTACAATGAGCAGTTCTTC.

J is TRBJ2-2 and V is TRBV12-5; TRBD2 is a possible D gene (6 bases). CDR1 is LGHNT and CDR2 is FRNRAP in the germline V gene. The CDR3 is made up of 16 amino acids. Trimming took 6 bases from V and 4 from J, leaving 18 bases between them. The CDR3 reads CASGPTSRAGTGELFF. In DNA form, the CDR3 reads TGTGCTAGTGGCCCAACTAGCAGGGCGGGCACCGGGGAGCTGTTTTTT.

The chain couples TRBV5-1 to TRBJ2-1; 9 nucleotides align to TRBD1. The V segment lost 3 bases and the J segment 8 bases; nucleotides outside the gene matches: 9. Germline values: CDR1 SGHRS, CDR2 YFSETQ. This CDR3 region has 15 residues. The CDR3 DNA reads TGCGCCAGCAGCTCGGGACAGGGAGGTTCCGATGAGCAGTTCTTC. Translating it yields CASSSGQGGSDEQFF.

V usage is TRBV9 and J usage is TRBJ1-2, with 8 bases lining up with TRBD1. The trim removed 3 bases at V and 7 bases at J, leaving 11 bases unmatched. Germline V gene lookup returns CDR1 SGDLS and CDR2 YYNGEE. The CDR3 has 15 residues. The DNA for the CDR3 is TGTGCCAGCAGCGATCGGACAGGGATAGGCGTTGGCTACACCTTC. Its protein product is CASSDRTGIGVGYTF.

V and J are TRBV19 and TRBJ2-1; 7 nucleotides match TRBD1. Losses at the gene ends were 4 bases for V and 0 bases for J; bases not matched to a gene: 3. Germline-derived CDR1 and CDR2 are LNHDA and SQIVND (reference sequence). The CDR3 is made up of 15 amino acids. The CDR3 sequence: CASSKQGSSYNEQFF. CDR3 coding DNA: TGTGCCAGTAGTAAACAGGGGAGCTCCTACAATGAGCAGTTCTTC.

The V gene is TRBV19, the J gene TRBJ2-1; D uncertain. Germline V gene data show CDR1 as LNHDA and CDR2 as SQIVND (reference sequence). The V and J ends lost 0 bases and 0 bases respectively, with 6 bases between them. CDR3 length: 15 amino acids. CDR3 residues: CASSIDTSSYNEQFF. Written as DNA, the CDR3 is TGTGCCAGTAGTATAGACACCAGCTCCTACAATGAGCAGTTCTTC.

This clone has just a few counts. The chain has TRBV9 and TRBJ2-2, with D possibly matching TRBD1 (6 bases). The V end lost 1 base, the J end lost 3 bases, and 16 bases lay between the germline ends. Looked up from germline, CDR1 is SGDLS and CDR2 is YYNGEE. The CDR3 runs 17 residues. CDR3 sequence reads: CASSVLPMDRYTGELFF. CDR3 in DNA: TGTGCCAGCAGCGTACTACCGATGGACAGATACACCGGGGAGCTGTTTTTT. The full variable domain, in which reference TRBV9 and TRBJ2-2 provide the parts outside the CDR3, is DSGVTQTPKHLITATGQRVTLRCSPRSGDLSVYWYQQSLDQGLQFLIQYYNGEERAKGNILERFSAQQFPDLHSELNLSSLELGDSALYFCASSVLPMDRYTGELFFGEGSRLTVL.

V is TRBV6-6 and J is TRBJ1-1; 7 bases are a match to TRBD1. The CDR3 has 15 amino acids. Germline V CDR1 and CDR2: MNHNY, SVGAGI (reference sequence). V lost 2 bases, J lost 0 bases, and 3 bases stayed unmatched. The CDR3 sequence is CASSYLGTVNTEAFF. As DNA, the CDR3 is TGTGCCAGCAGTTACCTCGGGACAGTGAACACTGAAGCTTTCTTT.